The 2 T cell receptor beta chains below come from one sample, sequenced in a study of PD-1 blockade in classical Hodgkin lymphoma. Each patient relapsed following autologous stem cell transplantation, and prior brentuximab vedotin exposure differed. Isolation of CD8+ T cells from thawed PBMCs used magnetic negative selection. Assay used: immunoSEQ multiplex PCR; TCRdb lists only in-frame clones, some missing. This sample has about 27,000 clones, with approximately 86% found just once. The sample was CD8+ T cells from blood, taken at baseline. The receptors here all came from a human donor with classical Hodgkin lymphoma.

This clone has just a few counts. The chain has TRBV10-1 and TRBJ1-5; 10 bases are shared with TRBD1. Germline V gene data show CDR1 as WNHNN and CDR2 as SYGVQD (reference sequence). This CDR3 has 15 amino acids. Trimming at V came to 3 bases and at J to 3 bases, leaving 2 bases not matched to a gene. The CDR3 here is CASSDGTGDNQPQHF. The DNA for the CDR3 is TGCGCCAGCAGTGATGGGACAGGGGACAATCAGCCCCAGCATTTT.

The chain combines TRBV27 with TRBJ2-1; the match to TRBD1 covers 7 bases. J lost 4 bases, V lost 6 bases, and 3 bases had no gene match. Germline lookup yields CDR1 MNHEY and CDR2 SMNVEV (reference sequence). The CDR3 is 13 residues long. The DNA for the CDR3 is TGTGCCAGCAGGACAGGGAAATACAATGAGCAGTTCTTC. Translation: CASRTGKYNEQFF.